These 20 T cell receptor beta chains were all obtained from the same sample, sequenced in a study of cytomegalovirus exposure and HLA in healthy donors. Both 60 Vbeta primers and 13 Jbeta primers went into the PCR. TCRdb keeps only in-frame clones here, not all; method: immunoSEQ multiplex PCR. Of approximately 79,000 clones detected, roughly three quarters appear once; the ten largest clones hold roughly a fifth. The sequenced sample was PBMCs. The source of these receptors is a woman between 40 and 55 years old in good health and CMV-seropositive.

This clone was detected only once. The chain uses TRBV5-1 and TRBJ1-6, with D possibly being TRBD1 (5 bases). Looked up from germline, CDR1 is SGHRS and CDR2 is YFSETQ. The CDR3 spans 16 residues. V shed 0 bases and J shed 7 bases, with 14 bases lying between them. CDR3 coding DNA: TGCGCCAGCAGCTTGGATTACCGGGGGATAAATTCACCCCTCCACTTT. Protein product: CASSLDYRGINSPLHF. Full variable domain (missing parts from reference TRBV5-1 and TRBJ1-6): KAGVTQTPRYLIKTRGQQVTLSCSPISGHRSVSWYQQTPGQGLQFLFEYFSETQRNKGNFPGRFSGRQFSNSRSEMNVSTLELGDSALYLCASSLDYRGINSPLHFGNGTRLTVT.

This sequence joins TRBV2 and TRBJ2-3, with TRBD2 as a possible D gene (6 bases). The V end was cut by 6 bases, the J end by 5 bases, with 21 bases between. This CDR3 comprises 16 residues. The germline V gene encodes CDR1 SNHLY and CDR2 FYNNEI. The CDR3 DNA follows: TGTGCCAGCAGGGACGGGGGTCTCCGTTTGGGAGATACGCAGTATTTT. As protein: CASRDGGLRLGDTQYF.

V gene TRBV19 combines with J gene TRBJ2-7; possible D gene TRBD2, 5 bases. V was pared by 0 bases and J by 4 bases, with 19 bases between. The CDR3 spans 17 residues. Germline V gene sequence: CDR1 LNHDA, CDR2 SQIVND (reference sequence). The CDR3 DNA reads TGTGCCAGTAGTATAGATTTCGGGGTTTCCGCGTCATACGAGCAGTACTTC. Translation: CASSIDFGVSASYEQYF.

V is TRBV2 and J is TRBJ2-1; D unclear. The ends were cut back, 1 base at V and 5 bases at J, with 6 bases in the middle. Germline V lookup: CDR1 SNHLY, CDR2 FYNNEI. CDR3 size: 13 residues. CDR3 DNA sequence: TGTGCCAGCAGTGAAGGTCCAAACAATGAGCAGTTCTTC. It yields the protein CASSEGPNNEQFF. The whole variable domain, remainder taken from reference TRBV2 and TRBJ2-1, is EPEVTQTPSHQVTQMGQEVILRCVPISNHLYFYWYRQILGQKVEFLVSFYNNEISEKSEIFDDQFSVERPDGSNFTLKIRSTKLEDSAMYFCASSEGPNNEQFFGPGTRLTVL.

The rearrangement uses TRBV5-4 and TRBJ1-4; D is uncertain. CDR1 SGHNT and CDR2 YYREEE come from the germline V gene (reference sequence). This CDR3 region has 13 residues. V was cut by 2 bases and J by 5 bases, with 7 bases left in between. DNA for the CDR3: TGTGCCAGCAGCTTTAACTGGAATGAAAAACTGTTTTTT. Amino acid sequence: CASSFNWNEKLFF.

This clone was found a few times. The V call is TRBV6-6, the J call TRBJ1-3; D is perhaps TRBD1 (5 bases). V was clipped by 8 bases and J by 7 bases, with 15 bases between them. Per germline, CDR1 MNHNY and CDR2 SVGAGI (reference sequence). The length of the CDR3 is 13 residues. CDR3 DNA sequence: TGTGCCAGCTCGTCTCAGGGAAGGAACACCATATATTTT. It codes for CASSSQGRNTIYF.

There are a few counts of this clone. The V gene is TRBV29-1, the J gene TRBJ1-1, with 7 bases identical to TRBD1. Germline assignment: CDR1 SQVTM and CDR2 ANQGSEA. After removal of 3 bases from V and 2 bases from J, the junction contained 3 bases not matched to a gene. The CDR3 contains 13 residues. Here the CDR3 reads CSVDSGGNTEAFF. DNA of the CDR3: TGCAGCGTTGATTCAGGGGGAAACACTGAAGCTTTCTTT. The full variable domain, in which reference TRBV29-1 and TRBJ1-1 provide the parts outside the CDR3, is SAVISQKPSRDICQRGTSLTIQCQVDSQVTMMFWYRQQPGQSLTLIATANQGSEATYESGFVIDKFPISRPNLTFSTLTVSNMSPEDSSIYLCSVDSGGNTEAFFGQGTRLTVV.

About this clone itself: Germline is not matched at one junction end, which may reflect a read error. The chain couples TRBV28 to TRBJ1-1; TRBD1 is a possible D gene (5 bases). The CDR3 runs to 15 residues. Germline-derived CDR1 and CDR2 are MDHEN and SYDVKM. Written as DNA, the CDR3 is TGTGCCAGCAGTCAATCAGGGAAGGGGAACGCTGAAGCTTTCTTT. Translated: CASSQSGKGNAEAFF. The full variable domain, completed using reference TRBV28 and TRBJ1-1, is DVKVTQSSRYLVKRTGEKVFLECVQDMDHENMFWYRQDPGLGLRLIYFSYDVKMKEKGDIPEGYSVSREKKERFSLILESASTNQTSMYLCASSQSGKGNAEAFFGQGTRLTVV.

The genes are TRBV4-1 and TRBJ1-5; D unclear. Per the germline V gene, CDR1 is MGHRA and CDR2 is YSYEKL. The CDR3 totals 15 residues. Trimming took 5 bases from V and 1 from J, leaving 12 bases between them. The CDR3, as DNA: TGCGCCAGCAGCGGCAGCGTCGGGAGCAATCAGCCCCAGCATTTT. Its protein product is CASSGSVGSNQPQHF.

The chain couples TRBV7-9 to TRBJ1-1; 7 bases agree with TRBD1. Losses at the gene ends were 4 bases for V and 7 bases for J; bases not matched to a gene: 9. In germline, CDR1 is SEHNR, CDR2 FQNEAQ (reference sequence). The CDR3 sequence is 14 residues long. CDR3 coding DNA: TGTGCCAGCAGCTCGCTTCTCGGGACAGATGAAGCTTTCTTT. Its protein is CASSSLLGTDEAFF.

The chain employs TRBV7-8 and TRBJ2-1, with 8 nucleotides matching TRBD1. The junction had 6 bases not matched to a gene; V was cut back by 1 base and J by 10 bases. Germline CDR1 reads SGHVS; CDR2 reads FQNEAQ. The length of the CDR3 is 14 residues. The CDR3 DNA follows: TGTGCCAGCAGCTTAGTCGACAGGGGCGGGGAGCAGTTCTTC. Protein sequence: CASSLVDRGGEQFF.

This clone showed up just a few times. The J gene is TRBJ1-2, the V gene TRBV6-5, with a possible D match to TRBD1 (6 bases). CDR3 size: 15 residues. The germline V gene has CDR1 MNHEY and CDR2 SVGAGI. Trimming removed 2 bases from V and 2 bases from J, with 12 bases in between. CDR3 DNA sequence: TGTGCCAGCAGTTACACCGGGACATCGAACTATGGCTACACCTTC. Protein product: CASSYTGTSNYGYTF.

This sequence joins TRBV6-1 and TRBJ1-2, with 10 nucleotides matching TRBD1. This CDR3 contains 13 residues. V lost 6 bases to trimming and J lost 6 bases; unmatched junction nucleotides: 4. Germline CDR1 reads MNHNS; CDR2 reads SASEGT. CDR3 in amino acids: CASRPTGGDGYTF. The CDR3 coding sequence is TGTGCCAGCAGACCGACAGGGGGCGATGGCTACACCTTC.

The V and J genes are TRBV6-1 and TRBJ2-7; perhaps TRBD1 as D (5 bases). The CDR3 is made up of 14 amino acids. V was shortened by 2 bases and J by 5 bases, with 13 bases between the two germline ends. The germline gives CDR1 MNHNS, CDR2 SASEGT. CDR3 region: CASSEQGGRDEQYF. CDR3 nucleotide sequence: TGTGCCAGCAGTGAACAGGGCGGCAGGGACGAGCAGTACTTC.

This clone was observed a few times. The chain employs TRBV5-1 and TRBJ1-1; no clear D gene. The CDR3 consists of 13 residues. Germline V lookup: CDR1 SGHRS, CDR2 YFSETQ. Trimming took 5 bases from V and 1 from J, leaving 9 bases between them. The CDR3 region is CASRDGGNTEAFF. The CDR3 bases are TGCGCCAGCAGAGATGGCGGGAACACTGAAGCTTTCTTT.

There are a few counts of this clone. The genes are TRBV5-1 and TRBJ2-6, with 7 nucleotides matching TRBD1. The CDR3 runs 17 residues. In germline, CDR1 is SGHRS, CDR2 YFSETQ. Unmatched junction bases numbered 7, after V lost 0 bases and J lost 4 bases. The CDR3 region is CASSLASTGSGANVLTF. CDR3 DNA sequence: TGCGCCAGCAGCTTGGCCTCGACAGGGTCCGGGGCCAACGTCCTGACTTTC.

The CDR3 protein is CSGGRTGDEQYF. The CDR3 DNA reads as TGCAGCGGGGGCAGGACAGGGGACGAGCAGTACTTC. This chain links TRBV29-1 with TRBJ2-7, with 9 bases lining up with TRBD1. V lost 7 bases and J lost 5; bases outside the gene matches: 6. Per the germline V gene, CDR1 is SQVTM and CDR2 is ANQGSEA. This CDR3 comprises 12 residues.

V gene TRBV6-5 combines with J gene TRBJ2-6; tentative D call: TRBD1 (6 bases). V dropped 5 bases and J dropped 2 bases, with 10 bases sitting between them. This CDR3 is 15 amino acids long. Per the germline V gene, CDR1 is MNHEY and CDR2 is SVGAGI. In nucleotides, the CDR3 is TGTGCCAGCAGTACGCAGGGGCCTGGGGCCAACGTCCTGACTTTC. Translated, it gives CASSTQGPGANVLTF.

The genes are TRBV4-1 and TRBJ2-1; D is undetermined. Germline-derived CDR1 and CDR2 are MGHRA and YSYEKL. The CDR3 length is 14 residues. V was clipped by 4 bases and J by 3 bases, with 10 bases between them. The CDR3 here is CASSPTGSYNEQFF. In DNA form, the CDR3 reads TGCGCCAGCAGCCCAACTGGTAGCTACAATGAGCAGTTCTTC.

The V gene is TRBV6-5, the J gene TRBJ1-2; tentatively, D is TRBD1 (5 bases). From germline, CDR1 is MNHEY and CDR2 SVGAGI. Trimming left V 7 bases short and J 6 bases short, with 12 bases between. The CDR3 covers 12 residues. In nucleotides, the CDR3 is TGTGCCAGCACTCCCTGGGGGGATGGCTACACCTTC. Residues: CASTPWGDGYTF.